This T cell receptor beta chain appears in the sequencing data of a study of blood T cell repertoires in COVID-19. The wider study: Sites across the United States, Italy and Spain contributed samples from acute and convalescent COVID-19.

The V segment lost 2 bases and the J segment 8 bases; nucleotides outside the gene matches: 10. There are 15 residues in the CDR3. Germline values: CDR1 SGHTA, CDR2 FQGTGA. Original data processing: Scientists estimated how many nucleated cells there were by amplifying reference gene primers. Here immunoSEQ multiplex PCR was the method, and the copy in TCRdb shows in-frame clones only, minus some. Clonal size and the V and J genes are those of that table, whereas D and trimming came from the DNA. The sample includes 250,000 to 400,000 clones, approximately 88% of them seen just once. Followed longitudinally, the Seattle patients had been enrolled during active infection.

This TCR derives from a woman in her 30s with COVID-19, enrolled during active disease. The V call is TRBV7-3, the J call TRBJ1-2; 8 bases line up with TRBD1. Source material: peripheral blood. In DNA form, the CDR3 reads TGTGCCAGCAGCTTATTTCAGGGGGCGCCTTTAGGCTACACCTTC. It specifies CASSLFQGAPLGYTF.